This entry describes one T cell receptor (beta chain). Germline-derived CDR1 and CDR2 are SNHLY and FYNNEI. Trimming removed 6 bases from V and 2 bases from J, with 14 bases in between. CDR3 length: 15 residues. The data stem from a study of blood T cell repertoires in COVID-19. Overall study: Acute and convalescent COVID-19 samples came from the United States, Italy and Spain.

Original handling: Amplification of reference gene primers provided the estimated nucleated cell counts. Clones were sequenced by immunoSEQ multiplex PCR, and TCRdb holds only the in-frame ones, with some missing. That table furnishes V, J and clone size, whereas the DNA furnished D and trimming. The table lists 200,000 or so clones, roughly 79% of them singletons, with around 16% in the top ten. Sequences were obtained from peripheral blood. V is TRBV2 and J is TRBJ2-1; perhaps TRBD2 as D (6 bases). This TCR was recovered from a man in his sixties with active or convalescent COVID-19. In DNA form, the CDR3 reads TGTGCCAGCAGCCTCAGATCGGGGGCCTACAATGAGCAGTTCTTC. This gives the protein CASSLRSGAYNEQFF.